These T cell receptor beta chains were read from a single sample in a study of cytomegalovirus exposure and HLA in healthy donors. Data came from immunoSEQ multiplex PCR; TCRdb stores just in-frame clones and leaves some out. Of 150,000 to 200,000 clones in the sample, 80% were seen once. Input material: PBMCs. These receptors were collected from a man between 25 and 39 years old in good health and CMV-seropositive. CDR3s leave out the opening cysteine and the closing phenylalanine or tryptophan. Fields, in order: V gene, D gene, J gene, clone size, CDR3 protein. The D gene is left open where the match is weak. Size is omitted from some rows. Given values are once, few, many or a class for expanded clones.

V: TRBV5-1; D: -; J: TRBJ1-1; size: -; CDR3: ASSSQGTEAF
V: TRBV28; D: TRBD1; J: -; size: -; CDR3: ASTFNRGPGSYEQY
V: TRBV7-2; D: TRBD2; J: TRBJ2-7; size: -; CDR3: ASSLEASGKYEQY
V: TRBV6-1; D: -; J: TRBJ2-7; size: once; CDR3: ASTRTVFSYEQY
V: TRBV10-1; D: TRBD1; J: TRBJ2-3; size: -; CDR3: ASRGQASTDTQY
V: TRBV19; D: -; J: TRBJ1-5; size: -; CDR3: ASSIVLGGNSNQPQH
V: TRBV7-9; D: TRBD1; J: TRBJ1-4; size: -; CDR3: ASSLVRTGPFNEKLF
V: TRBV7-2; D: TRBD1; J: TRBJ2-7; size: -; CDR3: ASSLVPDRSYEQY
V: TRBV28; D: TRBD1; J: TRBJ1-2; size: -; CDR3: ASRTGTGWNGYT
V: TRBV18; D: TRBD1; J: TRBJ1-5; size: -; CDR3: ASSPGQGGSNQPQH
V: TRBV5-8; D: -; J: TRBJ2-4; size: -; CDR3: ASSSRLGQVAKNIQY